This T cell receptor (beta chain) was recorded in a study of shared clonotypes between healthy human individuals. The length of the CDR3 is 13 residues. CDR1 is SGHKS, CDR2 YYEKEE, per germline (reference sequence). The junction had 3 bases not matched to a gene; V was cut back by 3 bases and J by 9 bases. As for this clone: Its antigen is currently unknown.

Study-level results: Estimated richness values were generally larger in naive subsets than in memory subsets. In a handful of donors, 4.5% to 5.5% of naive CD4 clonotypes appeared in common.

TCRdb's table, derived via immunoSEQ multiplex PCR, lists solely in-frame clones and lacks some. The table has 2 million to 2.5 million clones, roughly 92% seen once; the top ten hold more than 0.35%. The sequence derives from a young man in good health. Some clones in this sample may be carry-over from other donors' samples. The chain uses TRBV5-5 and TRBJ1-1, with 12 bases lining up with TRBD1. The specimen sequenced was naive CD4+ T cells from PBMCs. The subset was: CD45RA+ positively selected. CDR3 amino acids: CASSWDRGRKAFF. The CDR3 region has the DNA TGTGCCAGCAGCTGGGACAGGGGGCGAAAAGCTTTCTTT. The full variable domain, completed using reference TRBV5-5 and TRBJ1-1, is DAGVTQSPTHLIKTRGQQVTLRCSPISGHKSVSWYQQVLGQGPQFIFQYYEKEERGRGNFPDRFSARQFPNYSSELNVNALLLGDSALYLCASSWDRGRKAFFGQGTRLTVV.